The sequence of this T cell receptor beta chain was determined in a study of T cell responses to AZD1222 COVID-19 vaccine. Germline loops: CDR1 MNHNS, CDR2 SASEGT. The CDR3 is 12 residues long. The V gene lost 1 base and the J gene lost 5 bases, with 5 bases spanning the gap. Data came from immunoSEQ multiplex PCR; TCRdb stores just in-frame clones and leaves some out. Of more than 95,000 clones listed, around 90% were seen once; the top ten hold 8% to 10%. The count of this clone is one. The antigen is unknown. Study-level points and caveats: Donors were chiefly white British, with a greater number of females, and clonal diversity was perhaps underestimated. Only after the peak T cell response were repertoires sampled.

Here the sequenced sample was peripheral blood, taken on day 0 of AZD1222 vaccination. This chain links TRBV6-1 with TRBJ1-2; no clear D. The sequence came from an adult in good health. In nucleotides, the CDR3 is TGTGCCAGCAGTGAAGGGGGTTATGGCTACACCTTC. Protein: CASSEGGYGYTF.